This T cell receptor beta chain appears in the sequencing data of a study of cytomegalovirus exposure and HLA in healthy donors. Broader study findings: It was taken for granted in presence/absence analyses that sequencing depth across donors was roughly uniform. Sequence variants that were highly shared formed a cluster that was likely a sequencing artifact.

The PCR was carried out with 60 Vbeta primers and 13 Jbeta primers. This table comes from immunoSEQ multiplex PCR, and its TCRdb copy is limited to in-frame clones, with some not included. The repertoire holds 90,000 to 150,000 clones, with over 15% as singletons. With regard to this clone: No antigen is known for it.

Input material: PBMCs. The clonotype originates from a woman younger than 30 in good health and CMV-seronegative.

In nucleotides, the CDR3 is TGTGCCAGCAGTTTATTTGGCTTACTATACGAGCAGTACTTC. Translation gives CASSLFGLLYEQYF. V and J are TRBV28 and TRBJ2-7; D is undetermined. The CDR3 extends over 14 amino acids. Trimming removed 1 base at V and 4 bases at J, with 11 bases between. Germline assignment: CDR1 MDHEN and CDR2 SYDVKM.